The rows below give T cell receptor beta chains drawn from one sample of a study of CD8+ T cells in alopecia areata. Profiled with immunoSEQ multiplex PCR; TCRdb holds only in-frame clones, not every one. The repertoire holds over 150,000 clones, with 50% to 60% as singletons. The specimen comprised CD4+ T cells sorted from blood, sampled at week 4, from a patient treated with tofacitinib. These receptor sequences come from a human donor with alopecia areata. CDR3s include the opening cysteine and the closing phenylalanine or tryptophan. A D gene is named only where the DNA matches it firmly. Part of the rows lack a size; the others show once, few, many or a class for expanded clones.

abundance	d_gene	v_gene	j_gene	CDR3nt	CDR3aa
-	-	TRBV30	TRBJ2-1	TGTGCCTGGTCAAACCTACCTCCCCCGGACTCAAGGTTCTTC	CAWSNLPPPDSRFF
few	TRBD2	TRBV7-2	TRBJ2-7	TGTGCCAGCAGCTCAATAGCGGGAGCGCAGTACTTC	CASSSIAGAQYF
-	TRBD2	TRBV30	TRBJ2-3	TGTGCCTGGGGATATAGGACTAGCGGGAGAATACCAGATACGCAGTATTTT	CAWGYRTSGRIPDTQYF
few	-	TRBV25-1	TRBJ2-3	TGTGCCAGCAGTGACCCCTTGGATACGCAGTATTTT	CASSDPLDTQYF
-	-	TRBV18	TRBJ2-2	TGTGCCAGCTCACGTGTTGCGTACACCGGGGAGCTGTTTTTT	CASSRVAYTGELFF
few	-	TRBV29-1	TRBJ2-7	TGCAGCGTAGTCGCGTCCCTGGGTAACGAGCAGTACTTC	CSVVASLGNEQYF
-	-	TRBV5-4	TRBJ2-5	TGTGCCAGCAGCTCGGGTCCGACGAGGGAGACCCAGTACTTC	CASSSGPTRETQYF
few	-	TRBV9	TRBJ2-5	TGTGCCAGCAGCGTCAGGGCCGGCCTATCGTTGGTAGAGACCCAGTACTTC	CASSVRAGLSLVETQYF
-	-	TRBV30	TRBJ2-7	TGTGCCTGGAGGTTACAGGGATTGAACGAGCAGTACTTC	CAWRLQGLNEQYF
-	-	TRBV4-1	TRBJ2-2	TGCGCCAGCAGCCAAGAGGGAGCGAACACCGGGGAGCTGTTTTTT	CASSQEGANTGELFF
-	-	TRBV29-1	TRBJ1-1	TGCAGCGTTGTTGGGACAACCAACACTGAAGCTTTCTTT	CSVVGTTNTEAFF
-	-	TRBV6-6	TRBJ2-1	TGTGCCAGCAGTTTGGAGGGAGGCCCGTGGTACAATGAGCAGTTCTTC	CASSLEGGPWYNEQFF
few	-	TRBV27	TRBJ2-3	TGTGCCAGCAGAGCACCCGGTTTAGGGCGGACAGATACGCAGTATTTT	CASRAPGLGRTDTQYF
-	-	TRBV29-1	TRBJ2-3	TGCAGCGCTAGGCTTGGTGATACGCAGTATTTT	CSARLGDTQYF
-	-	TRBV4-3	TRBJ1-2	TGCGCCAGCAGCCAAGTGGCGGTTGGTTACTATGGCTACACCTTC	CASSQVAVGYYGYTF
-	-	TRBV5-8	TRBJ2-6	TGTGCCAGCAGCGTCCCCTCCGGCTACTCTGGGGCCAACGTCCTGACTTTC	CASSVPSGYSGANVLTF
-	TRBD2	TRBV6-6	TRBJ2-3	TGTGCCAGCTACGTTTCGGGAGGGACAGATACGCAGTATTTT	CASYVSGGTDTQYF
-	-	TRBV29-1	TRBJ1-1	TGCAGCGTTGAACGAGACTACATGAACACTGAAGCTTTCTTT	CSVERDYMNTEAFF
-	-	TRBV30	TRBJ2-7	TGTGCCTGGAGTCCACGAGACGAGCAGTACTTC	CAWSPRDEQYF
few	-	TRBV29-1	TRBJ2-1	TGCAGCGTTGTGGGGGGAAGCTCTCCCAATGAGCAGTTCTTC	CSVVGGSSPNEQFF
-	-	TRBV29-1	TRBJ2-1	TGCAGCGTTGGAGGGGCGTTCTTTGGGTACAATGAGCAGTTCTTC	CSVGGAFFGYNEQFF
few	-	TRBV25-1	TRBJ2-7	TGTGCCAGCAGTGAATATAGGGCGCGAGAGCAGTACTTC	CASSEYRAREQYF
-	-	TRBV5-1	TRBJ2-5	TGCGCCAGCAGCCCTCAGGGTCAAGAGACCCAGTACTTC	CASSPQGQETQYF
-	TRBD1	TRBV19	TRBJ2-7	TGTGCCAGCACGCGGAATACCGGGACAGGGTCCTACGAGCAGTACTTC	CASTRNTGTGSYEQYF
-	TRBD1	TRBV7-2	TRBJ2-1	TGTGCCAGCAGCGGTCGGGACAGGGGCCTTGGCAATGAGCAGTTCTTC	CASSGRDRGLGNEQFF
once	-	TRBV30	TRBJ2-1	TGTGCCTCCCTGACTACGGACAATGAGCAGTTCTTC	CASLTTDNEQFF
-	-	TRBV30	TRBJ2-5	TGTGCCTGGAGTTACAGGGACGTAAAGACCCAGTACTTC	CAWSYRDVKTQYF
-	-	TRBV5-1	TRBJ2-7	TGCGCCAGCAGCTTTACCGGTGAGGCCTACGAGCAGTACTTC	CASSFTGEAYEQYF
once	-	TRBV25-1	TRBJ2-1	TGTGCCAGCAGTGAATCGGGGAAGAGCTCCTACAATGAGCAGTTCTTC	CASSESGKSSYNEQFF
-	TRBD1	TRBV2	TRBJ2-3	TGTGCCAGCAAGGGACAGATCAACACAGATACGCAGTATTTT	CASKGQINTDTQYF
-	-	TRBV30	TRBJ2-3	TGTGCCTGGAGTGACTACACAGATACGCAGTATTTT	CAWSDYTDTQYF
-	-	TRBV9	TRBJ1-2	TGTGCCAGCAGCGAAGGGGGGGCGGACTATGGCTACACCTTC	CASSEGGADYGYTF
-	-	TRBV27	TRBJ2-3	TGTGCCAGCAGTTTAAGCGGTGGGCCCACAGATACGCAGTATTTT	CASSLSGGPTDTQYF
-	TRBD2	TRBV4-2	TRBJ2-7	TGTGCCAGCAGCCAAGAAGGACTAGCGGTGTACGAGCAGTACTTC	CASSQEGLAVYEQYF
-	TRBD1	TRBV18	TRBJ2-5	TGTGCCAGCTCACCTCCCGGGACAGGGTCGGAGACCCAGTACTTC	CASSPPGTGSETQYF
-	TRBD2	TRBV4-1	TRBJ2-5	TGCGCCAGCAGCCAAGTCCCAGGGGGACTAGCGGGAGAGGAGACCCAGTACTTC	CASSQVPGGLAGEETQYF
-	TRBD1	TRBV10-3	TRBJ2-1	TGTGCCATCAAGGGGTCGCAGGGGGTGAACAATGAGCAGTTCTTC	CAIKGSQGVNNEQFF
few	-	TRBV29-1	TRBJ2-7	TGCAGCGCCGGACATACACCCTACGAGCAGTACTTC	CSAGHTPYEQYF
-	-	TRBV7-8	TRBJ2-5	TGTGCCAGCAGCTTAAGGGCGGGCCAAGAGACCCAGTACTTC	CASSLRAGQETQYF
few	-	TRBV7-2	TRBJ2-3	TGTGCCAGCAGCTCCCAATGGGGGCAGGGGATCGCAGATACGCAGTATTTT	CASSSQWGQGIADTQYF
once	-	TRBV7-8	TRBJ2-1	TGTGCCAGCAGCTCTACACGGGGGTCATACAATGAGCAGTTCTTC	CASSSTRGSYNEQFF
-	-	TRBV30	TRBJ1-1	TGTGCCTGGAGGAGTATTGTGGGCACTGAAGCTTTCTTT	CAWRSIVGTEAFF
-	TRBD1	TRBV28	TRBJ2-7	TGTGCCAGCAGCTCATACGGACAGGGGGTCTACGAGCAGTACTTC	CASSSYGQGVYEQYF
-	-	TRBV28	TRBJ1-3	TGTGCCAGCAGTTCGGGGACCCTGAGCTCTGGAAACACCATATATTTT	CASSSGTLSSGNTIYF
-	TRBD2	TRBV4-3	TRBJ2-3	TGCGCCAGCAGCCAAGCGACTAGCGAGACAGATACGCAGTATTTT	CASSQATSETDTQYF